These T cell receptor beta chains were read from a single sample in a study of PD-L1 blockade in urothelial cancer. TCRdb's copy holds only in-frame clones and misses some; the assay was immunoSEQ multiplex PCR. The repertoire consists of about 56,000 clones, with about 86% occurring once and the leading ten covering less than 3.5%. The sequences come from PBMCs, collected around atezolizumab (anti-PD-L1) treatment. Receptors originate from a man aged 50-59 years with urothelial cancer. Both conserved end residues are part of each CDR3. A D gene is named only where the DNA matches it firmly. Not every row has a clone size; where given, it reads once, few, many or a size class.

clone_size,v_call,d_call,j_call,cdr3_length,cdr3_nt,cdr3_aa
-,TRBV11-2,TRBD1,TRBJ1-2,13,TGTGCCAGCAGCGCGGACAGGGGAAGAGGCTACACCTTC,CASSADRGRGYTF
-,TRBV19,-,TRBJ1-6,13,TGTGCCAGCAGGGGATCTTATAATTCACCCCTCCACTTT,CASRGSYNSPLHF
-,TRBV15,TRBD1,TRBJ2-3,14,TGTGCCACCAAAACAGGGGGCTTAACAGATACGCAGTATTTT,CATKTGGLTDTQYF
-,TRBV5-1,-,TRBJ1-3,14,TGCGCCAGCCAACAGGGAAACTCTGGAAACACCATATATTTT,CASQQGNSGNTIYF
-,TRBV6-6,-,TRBJ2-7,13,TGTGCCAGCAGTAACAGGGATTCGAGAGAGCAGTACTTC,CASSNRDSREQYF
-,TRBV11-1,TRBD2,TRBJ2-7,16,TGTGCCAGCAGCGTCCACGAGGCCGCAACCGGGGGGGAGCAGTACTTC,CASSVHEAATGGEQYF
few,TRBV14,-,TRBJ1-5,15,TGTGCCAGCAGCCAAGGCGGGCATAGCAATCAGCCCCAGCATTTT,CASSQGGHSNQPQHF
-,TRBV28,-,TRBJ1-3,15,TGTGCCAGCAGTTTTCGAGGGAAAGCTGGAAACACCATATATTTT,CASSFRGKAGNTIYF
-,TRBV28,-,TRBJ1-3,13,TGTGCCAGCAGCTCCAGGATGAGAAACACCATATATTTT,CASSSRMRNTIYF
-,TRBV19,-,TRBJ2-7,16,TGTGCCAGTAGTATTGGGGGGCCGGGACAGTACTACGAGCAGTACTTC,CASSIGGPGQYYEQYF
-,TRBV7-8,-,TRBJ2-6,14,TGTGCCAGCAGCTTGTACTCTGGGGCCAACGTCCTGACTTTC,CASSLYSGANVLTF
-,TRBV2,-,TRBJ1-3,13,TGTGCCAGCCCTGGGGAGGATGGAAACACCATATATTTT,CASPGEDGNTIYF
-,TRBV2,-,TRBJ1-1,13,TGTGCCAGCAGTGTGTCACGGTCCACTGAAGCTTTCTTT,CASSVSRSTEAFF
-,TRBV27,TRBD2,TRBJ2-1,13,TGTGCCAGTAGACTAGCGGGAGTAAATGAGCAGTTCTTC,CASRLAGVNEQFF
-,TRBV19,TRBD1,TRBJ2-7,14,TGTGCCAGTAGTGATCCGGGACAGACGGACGAGCAGTACTTC,CASSDPGQTDEQYF
-,TRBV5-5,-,TRBJ2-2,15,TGTGCCAGCAGCTTGAGGGACTCGAACACCGGGGAGCTGTTTTTT,CASSLRDSNTGELFF
-,TRBV5-1,-,TRBJ2-7,14,TGCGCCAGCAGCCCCCAAGAGGGGGTCAACGAGCAGTACTTC,CASSPQEGVNEQYF
-,TRBV10-3,-,TRBJ2-7,16,TGTGCCATCAGTGAGTATCAGGGACTGAACTCCTACGAGCAGTACTTC,CAISEYQGLNSYEQYF
-,TRBV19,-,TRBJ1-6,14,TGTGCCAGTACCGCGACACAGGGAGTGTTATCCCTCCACTTT,CASTATQGVLSLHF
-,TRBV5-4,TRBD2,TRBJ2-7,16,TGTGCCAGCAGCTCGAAACTAGCGGGAGCGTTTAGCGAGCAGTACTTC,CASSSKLAGAFSEQYF
-,TRBV7-9,-,TRBJ2-1,15,TGTGCCAGCAGCTCCCGATGGGGGGTAGTGGATGAGCAGTTCTTC,CASSSRWGVVDEQFF
-,TRBV9,TRBD1,TRBJ1-4,14,TGTGCCAGCAGCGTAGAAGGGACAGGCGAAAAACTGTTTTTT,CASSVEGTGEKLFF
-,TRBV29-1,-,TRBJ1-2,14,TGCAGCGTGGCCATTTCGACAGGCAACTATGGCTACACCTTC,CSVAISTGNYGYTF
-,TRBV7-2,TRBD2,TRBJ2-7,17,TGTGCCAGCAGCCCCCGGACTAGCGGGGGGGAATCCTACGAGCAGTACTTC,CASSPRTSGGESYEQYF
-,TRBV2,TRBD1,TRBJ2-5,16,TGTGCCAGCAGTCTTAAGACAGGGACCCTCGGTGGGACCCAGTACTTC,CASSLKTGTLGGTQYF
few,TRBV6-5,-,TRBJ1-2,16,TGTGCCAGCAGTTACTCGACCATCCTCGGGGACTATGGCTACACCTTC,CASSYSTILGDYGYTF
-,TRBV6-6,-,TRBJ1-5,15,TGTGCCAGCGTACGTGGGGGGGGCAGCAATCAGCCCCAGCATTTT,CASVRGGGSNQPQHF
-,TRBV2,TRBD2,TRBJ2-1,15,TGTGCCAGCGAAAGCACTAGCGGTCGGAGGGGTGAGCAGTTCTTC,CASESTSGRRGEQFF
-,TRBV2,-,TRBJ2-5,12,TGTGCCAGCAGTGATAACCTTTCGGCCCAGTACTTC,CASSDNLSAQYF
-,TRBV28,TRBD1,TRBJ2-7,15,TGTGCCAGCAGGCCAACCGGGACAGGGATCTACGAGCAGTACTTC,CASRPTGTGIYEQYF
-,TRBV5-1,TRBD1,TRBJ1-2,14,TGCGCCAGCAGCTCGAAAGGGACAGATGGAGGCTACACCTTC,CASSSKGTDGGYTF
-,TRBV30,-,TRBJ2-7,12,TGTGCCTGGAGTGCGGGGTCCCGCGAGCAGTACTTC,CAWSAGSREQYF
-,TRBV7-6,-,TRBJ1-5,13,TGTGCCAGCAGCTCGGACTTAAATCAGCCCCAGCATTTT,CASSSDLNQPQHF
-,TRBV30,TRBD2,TRBJ2-2,14,TGTGCCTGGAGACTAGCGGGAGCGGGCGGGGAGCTGTTTTTT,CAWRLAGAGGELFF
-,TRBV6-6,-,TRBJ2-7,15,TGTGCCAGCAGTTACGACTCAGGGGACTCCTACGAGCAGTACTTC,CASSYDSGDSYEQYF